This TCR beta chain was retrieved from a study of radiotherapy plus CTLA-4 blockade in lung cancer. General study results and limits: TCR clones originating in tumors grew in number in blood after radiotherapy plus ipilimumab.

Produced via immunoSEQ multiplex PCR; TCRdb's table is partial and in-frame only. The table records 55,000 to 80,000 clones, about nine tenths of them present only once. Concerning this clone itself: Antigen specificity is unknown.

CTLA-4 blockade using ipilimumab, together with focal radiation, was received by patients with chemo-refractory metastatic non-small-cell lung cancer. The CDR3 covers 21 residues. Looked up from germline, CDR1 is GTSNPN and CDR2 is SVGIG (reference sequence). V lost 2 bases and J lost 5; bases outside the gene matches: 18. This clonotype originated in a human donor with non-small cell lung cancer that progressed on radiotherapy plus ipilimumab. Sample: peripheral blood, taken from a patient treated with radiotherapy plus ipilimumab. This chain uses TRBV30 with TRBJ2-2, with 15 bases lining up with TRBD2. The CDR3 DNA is TGTGCCTGGAGTCCTAAAGGACTAGCGGGAGGGCCGGGTTTCTTTACCGGGGAGCTGTTTTTT. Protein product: CAWSPKGLAGGPGFFTGELFF.